These 24 T cell receptor beta chains came from one sample sequenced in a study of CD8+ T cells in alopecia areata. Extraction and reverse transcription of RNA yielded cDNA as the sequencing template. Only in-frame clones appear in the TCRdb table, and some are missing; sequencing was by immunoSEQ multiplex PCR. This table has more than 95,000 clones, around 63% appearing once. Documented treatment: oral pan-JAK inhibitor, 5-10 mg twice daily. Here the sequenced sample was CD4+ T cells sorted from blood, taken at week 4, from a patient treated with tofacitinib. The receptor source for this set is a human donor with alopecia areata.

The chain employs TRBV5-1 and TRBJ2-2; D gene uncertain. The CDR3 has 14 amino acids. The germline V and J ends were trimmed by 2 bases and 8 bases, with 13 bases remaining between them. Germline CDR1 SGHRS, CDR2 YFSETQ. CDR3 amino acids: CASSLGRPEGELFF. In DNA form, the CDR3 reads TGCGCCAGCAGCTTAGGGCGTCCGGAGGGGGAGCTGTTTTTT.

The V call is TRBV7-2, the J call TRBJ2-3; D is perhaps TRBD2 (5 bases). Germline lookup yields CDR1 SGHTA and CDR2 FQGNSA. The CDR3 runs to 17 residues. V was cut by 0 bases and J by 4 bases, with 17 bases left in between. CDR3 in amino acids: CASSLASRTGLADTQYF. CDR3 DNA: TGTGCCAGCAGCTTAGCAAGCAGAACGGGGTTGGCAGATACGCAGTATTTT.

The V call is TRBV15, the J call TRBJ1-4; D gene uncertain. This CDR3 spans 14 amino acids. Germline CDR1 reads LNHNV; CDR2 reads YYDKDF (reference sequence). V gave up 3 bases and J gave up 0 bases, with 5 bases separating them. The CDR3 coding sequence is TGTGCCACCAGCAGGGCAGCAACTAATGAAAAACTGTTTTTT. It translates to CATSRAATNEKLFF.

Written as DNA, the CDR3 is TGCGCCAGCAGCTTGGGAGGCCAGGGAAGGTCACCCCTCCACTTT. It codes for CASSLGGQGRSPLHF. This chain uses TRBV5-1 with TRBJ1-6, with a possible D match to TRBD1 (5 bases). CDR1 SGHRS and CDR2 YFSETQ come from the germline V gene. The CDR3 sequence is 15 residues long. Trimming pared 0 bases from V and 10 bases from J, leaving 14 bases between.

The chain employs TRBV29-1 and TRBJ1-1; possibly TRBD1 for D (5 bases). This CDR3 is built from 12 residues. Germline loops: CDR1 SQVTM, CDR2 ANQGSEA. The V end lost 0 bases, the J end lost 11 bases, and 13 bases lay between the germline ends. CDR3: CSVEDRAGPAFF. In nucleotides, the CDR3 is TGCAGCGTTGAAGATCGGGCAGGGCCCGCTTTCTTT.

The chain's CDR3 is CASSRLGSGGYTF. CDR3 in DNA: TGCGCCAGCAGCCGCTTGGGTTCGGGTGGCTACACCTTC. This sequence joins TRBV4-1 and TRBJ1-2; D ambiguous. The V gene lost 4 bases and the J gene lost 7 bases, with 13 bases spanning the gap. Germline V gene sequence: CDR1 MGHRA, CDR2 YSYEKL. The CDR3 covers 13 residues.

This clone was seen just once. The rearrangement links TRBV5-4 to TRBJ2-6; no reliable D call. The CDR3 has 16 amino acids. Trimming stripped 1 base from V and 2 bases from J, with 10 bases between. Germline assignment: CDR1 SGHNT and CDR2 YYREEE (reference sequence). In DNA form, the CDR3 reads TGTGCCAGCAGCTTGCTAATCAGCACTGGGGCCAACGTCCTGACTTTC. Its translation: CASSLLISTGANVLTF.

This rearrangement joins TRBV9 to TRBJ2-2, with a weak D call TRBD1 (6 bases). Germline CDR1 reads SGDLS; CDR2 reads YYNGEE. V was pared by 0 bases and J by 4 bases, with 13 bases between. The CDR3 length is 16 residues. The CDR3 nucleotides are TGTGCCAGCAGCGTAGCCCAGGGGCGAGCCACCGGGGAGCTGTTTTTT. Its translation is CASSVAQGRATGELFF.

The chain has TRBV15 and TRBJ1-2; D is perhaps TRBD1 (5 bases). CDR3 size: 15 residues. The germline V and J ends were trimmed by 1 base and 5 bases, with 14 bases remaining between them. Germline V lookup: CDR1 LNHNV, CDR2 YYDKDF (reference sequence). The CDR3 DNA follows: TGTGCCACCAGCAGAGGTTCCGGGACCCAGTATGGCTACACCTTC. This sequence encodes CATSRGSGTQYGYTF.

The chain carries TRBV7-2 and TRBJ1-2; D is possibly TRBD1 (5 bases). V lost 5 bases, J lost 6 bases, and 19 bases lay in between. From germline, CDR1 is SGHTA and CDR2 FQGNSA. The CDR3 has 15 residues. In DNA form, the CDR3 reads TGTGCCAGCAGCCCAGAGGCGGGCAGGGCCAATGGCTACACCTTC. It translates to CASSPEAGRANGYTF.

This chain joins TRBV5-1 and TRBJ1-5, with a possible D match to TRBD1 (5 bases). The CDR3 runs 15 residues. The germline V gene has CDR1 SGHRS and CDR2 YFSETQ. Trimming stripped 0 bases from V and 3 bases from J, with 10 bases between. This CDR3 reads CASSLGPRDNQPQHF. The DNA of the CDR3 is TGCGCCAGCAGCTTGGGTCCCAGGGACAATCAGCCCCAGCATTTT.

The chain has TRBV15 and TRBJ2-7; TRBD1 aligns across 9 bases. Germline CDR1 is LNHNV and CDR2 is YYDKDF (reference sequence). This CDR3 is 15 amino acids long. V lost 6 bases, J lost 2 bases, and 8 bases stayed unmatched. CDR3 coding DNA: TGTGCCACCAGTCCCGGGACAGGGCGGACCTACGAGCAGTACTTC. Amino acids: CATSPGTGRTYEQYF.

The chain uses TRBV5-4 and TRBJ2-5; D unclear. The germline V and J ends were trimmed by 0 bases and 1 base, with 7 bases remaining between them. This CDR3 spans 14 amino acids. Germline V lookup: CDR1 SGHNT, CDR2 YYREEE (reference sequence). CDR3 region: CASSLAVAQETQYF. Here the CDR3 DNA reads TGTGCCAGCAGCTTGGCGGTGGCCCAAGAGACCCAGTACTTC.

The J gene is TRBJ1-4, the V gene TRBV7-2; TRBD1 matches at 10 bases. The CDR3 extends over 14 amino acids. Germline CDR1 reads SGHTA; CDR2 reads FQGNSA. V was clipped by 0 bases and J by 12 bases; unmatched bases: 4. The CDR3 nucleotides are TGTGCCAGCAGCTTAGCGCTGACAGGGGGCCAACTGTTTTTT. Its protein product is CASSLALTGGQLFF.

The V call is TRBV11-2, the J call TRBJ1-1, with 7 bases that match TRBD1. V gave up 6 bases and J gave up 1 base; unmatched junction bases: 5. The CDR3 has 14 residues. Per the germline V gene, CDR1 is SGHAT and CDR2 is FQNNGV. In nucleotides, the CDR3 is TGTGCCAGCAGGCTTAGACAGGGGAACACTGAAGCTTTCTTT. This gives the protein CASRLRQGNTEAFF.

V usage is TRBV7-2 and J usage is TRBJ2-5; 9 nucleotides align to TRBD2. Germline V CDR1 and CDR2: SGHTA, FQGNSA. The junction had 4 bases not matched to a gene; V was cut back by 6 bases and J by 5 bases. The CDR3 runs to 13 residues. The DNA for the CDR3 is TGTGCCAGCAGGGGGCTAGCGGGGGAGACCCAGTACTTC. Translating gives CASRGLAGETQYF. Combining the CDR3 with reference TRBV7-2 and TRBJ2-5 gives the whole variable domain GAGVSQSPSNKVTEKGKDVELRCDPISGHTALYWYRQSLGQGLEFLIYFQGNSAPDKSGLPSDRFSAERTGGSVSTLTIQRTQQEDSAVYLCASRGLAGETQYFGPGTRLLVL.

This chain links TRBV6-6 with TRBJ2-2, with 8 nucleotides matching TRBD1. This CDR3 comprises 15 residues. The germline V gene has CDR1 MNHNY and CDR2 SVGAGI (reference sequence). V dropped 5 bases and J dropped 5; count of bases not matched to a gene: 7. CDR3 amino acids: CASSQTQGGTGELFF. DNA of the CDR3: TGTGCCAGCAGTCAAACACAGGGGGGTACCGGGGAGCTGTTTTTT.

The sample holds one count of this clone. The junction does not match germline at one end; this may be a read error. The chain is built from TRBV7-9 and TRBJ2-7; D possibly matches TRBD1 or TRBD2 (5 bases each). CDR3 size: 11 residues. Germline V gene lookup returns CDR1 SEHNR and CDR2 FQNEAQ (reference sequence). The CDR3 sequence is CASSADGTESF. CDR3 coding DNA: TGTGCCAGCAGCGCCGACGGGACGGAGTCGTTC.

The chain joins TRBV29-1 to TRBJ1-6; D possibly corresponds to TRBD1 (5 bases). The CDR3 sequence is 13 residues long. Trimming removed 4 bases from V and 6 bases from J, with 10 bases in between. The germline V gene has CDR1 SQVTM and CDR2 ANQGSEA. CDR3 loop: CSVARDGNSPLHF. The CDR3 coding sequence is TGCAGCGTTGCCCGGGACGGTAATTCACCCCTCCACTTT.

This rearrangement joins TRBV7-8 to TRBJ2-3; 10 nucleotides agree with TRBD2. There are 16 residues in the CDR3. CDR1 is SGHVS and CDR2 is FQNEAQ in the germline V gene. V was clipped by 0 bases and J by 3 bases; unmatched bases: 3. CDR3 nucleotides: TGTGCCAGCAGCTTAGCGCCTAGCGGGGGTACAGATACGCAGTATTTT. It translates to CASSLAPSGGTDTQYF.

In this sample, this clone turned up a few times. The V gene is TRBV6-5, the J gene TRBJ2-5; D is ambiguous. Germline CDR1 is MNHEY and CDR2 is SVGAGI. Trimming took 4 bases from V and 5 from J, leaving 8 bases between them. CDR3 size: 12 residues. CDR3 bases: TGTGCCAGCAGTTCCTCAGCTGAGACCCAGTACTTC. It yields the protein CASSSSAETQYF.

The CDR3 bases are TGTGCCTGGAGTGGGCTCCGGGGCCCATATAGCAATCAGCCCCAGCATTTT. It translates to CAWSGLRGPYSNQPQHF. The chain joins TRBV30 to TRBJ1-5; D possibly corresponds to TRBD1 (5 bases). Germline V gives CDR1 GTSNPN, CDR2 SVGIG (reference sequence). The ends were cut back, 1 base at V and 0 bases at J, with 16 bases in the middle. This CDR3 is built from 17 residues.

The chain employs TRBV15 and TRBJ2-7; 8 nucleotides line up with TRBD1. This CDR3 has 16 residues. V shed 0 bases and J 6 bases; nucleotides not matched to a gene: 10. Germline CDR1 is LNHNV and CDR2 is YYDKDF (reference sequence). The CDR3 DNA is TGTGCCACCAGCAGAGATTCCGGGACAGGAGGGGGCGAGCAGTACTTC. This sequence encodes CATSRDSGTGGGEQYF.

On this clone: This CDR3 is also generated by other DNA sequences in the sample. The chain has TRBV30 and TRBJ2-1, with D perhaps matching TRBD1 (5 bases). Germline CDR1 is GTSNPN and CDR2 is SVGIG (reference sequence). There are 12 residues in the CDR3. V was cut by 0 bases and J by 7 bases, with 7 bases left in between. CDR3 bases: TGTGCCTGGAGTGTAAGGGGAAATGAGCAGTTCTTC. Translating gives CAWSVRGNEQFF.